What follows are 8 T cell receptor beta chains derived from one specimen sequenced in a study of shared clonotypes between healthy human individuals. Naive-designated CD8 cells lacked CD45RO, were positively enriched for CCR7, and omitted terminally differentiated effector memory CD45RA+ cells. The protocol was immunoSEQ multiplex PCR, while the TCRdb copy is restricted to in-frame clones and leaves out a portion. The sample contains around 2,100,000 clones, around 96% of which appear only once. The sample comprised naive CD8+ T cells sorted from blood. The receptors come from a man in his late teens or twenties in good health.

The chain couples TRBV27 to TRBJ2-1; D possibly corresponds to TRBD1 (5 bases). This CDR3 spans 15 amino acids. V was pared by 1 base and J by 1 base, with 8 bases between. CDR1 and CDR2 (germline): MNHEY, SMNVEV (reference sequence). DNA of the CDR3: TGTGCCAGCAGTTTATTTTCAGGGTCCTACAATGAGCAGTTCTTC. The encoded protein is CASSLFSGSYNEQFF.

This CDR3 reads CASSYTGVAAYEQYF. The DNA for the CDR3 is TGTGCCAGCAGCTATACAGGGGTTGCAGCCTACGAGCAGTACTTC. V and J are TRBV13 and TRBJ2-7, with 7 bases matching TRBD1. V shed 4 bases, J shed 2 bases, and the junction held 8 bases outside the gene matches. CDR1 and CDR2 from the germline V gene are PRHDT and FYEKMQ (reference sequence). This CDR3 is built from 15 residues.

V and J are TRBV4-1 and TRBJ1-2, with D unresolved. Germline CDR1 MGHRA, CDR2 YSYEKL. V gave up 3 bases and J gave up 3 bases, with 11 bases separating them. CDR3 size: 14 residues. The CDR3 DNA follows: TGCGCCAGCAGCCAGGTAACAGAGGACTATGGCTACACCTTC. Protein: CASSQVTEDYGYTF.

V gene TRBV4-1 combines with J gene TRBJ2-7; D remains ambiguous. This CDR3 has 15 amino acids. Per the germline V gene, CDR1 is MGHRA and CDR2 is YSYEKL. Trimming cost V 1 base and J 2 bases, with 12 bases left between them. Here the CDR3 DNA reads TGCGCCAGCAGCCAAGCCATCCACGGAGCCTACGAGCAGTACTTC. It translates to CASSQAIHGAYEQYF.

The table lists this clone with a few counts. The same CDR3 can be traced to other DNA sequences in this sample. This chain uses TRBV7-2 with TRBJ2-3; 11 positions match TRBD2. This CDR3 has 15 amino acids. CDR1 is SGHTA and CDR2 is FQGNSA in the germline V gene. V lost 2 bases to trimming and J lost 4 bases; unmatched junction nucleotides: 2. The CDR3 loop is CASSLLAGGPDTQYF. The CDR3 DNA sequence: TGTGCCAGCAGCTTACTAGCGGGAGGCCCAGATACGCAGTATTTT.

The chain couples TRBV2 to TRBJ1-1, with D possibly being TRBD1 (5 bases). The germline V and J ends were trimmed by 4 bases and 6 bases, with 9 bases remaining between them. Germline V gene lookup returns CDR1 SNHLY and CDR2 FYNNEI. The CDR3 is 12 residues long. The CDR3 loop is CASSAGISEAFF. CDR3 DNA sequence: TGTGCCAGCAGTGCAGGGATATCTGAAGCTTTCTTT.

V gene TRBV10-2 combines with J gene TRBJ2-5; 7 bases agree with TRBD1. CDR1 is WSHSY and CDR2 is SAAADI in the germline V gene. V shed 2 bases and J 4 bases; nucleotides not matched to a gene: 4. This CDR3 is built from 14 residues. The CDR3 sequence is CASSETGAGETQYF. The CDR3 DNA is TGCGCCAGCAGTGAGACAGGGGCTGGAGAGACCCAGTACTTC.

This chain connects TRBV25-1 to TRBJ2-7; a weak D match, TRBD2 (5 bases). The CDR3 runs to 12 residues. The germline CDR1 and CDR2 sequences are MGHDK and SYGVNS. The ends were cut back, 5 bases at V and 9 bases at J, with 14 bases in the middle. CDR3 DNA: TGTGCCAGCAGTTTCCTCCAAGGAGGGCAGTACTTC. It encodes CASSFLQGGQYF.